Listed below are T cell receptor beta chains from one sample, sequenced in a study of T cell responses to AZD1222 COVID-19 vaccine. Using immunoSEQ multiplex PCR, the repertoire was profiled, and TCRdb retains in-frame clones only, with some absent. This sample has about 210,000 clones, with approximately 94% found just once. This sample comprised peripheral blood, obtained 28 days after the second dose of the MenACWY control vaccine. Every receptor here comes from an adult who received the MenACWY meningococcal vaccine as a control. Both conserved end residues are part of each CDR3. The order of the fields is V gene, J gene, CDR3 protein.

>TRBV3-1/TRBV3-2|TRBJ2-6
CASSHPNPGTGGSGANVLTF
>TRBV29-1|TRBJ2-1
CSVESLAGVLRSYNEQFF
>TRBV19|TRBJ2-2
CASSIVGTGVNTGELFF
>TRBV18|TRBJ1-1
CASSPPAGHTEAFF
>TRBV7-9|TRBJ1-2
CASSLVSGTGAQTGGYTF
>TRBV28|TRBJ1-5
CASQGQGGQPQHF
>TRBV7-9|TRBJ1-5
CASSPGGNQPQHF
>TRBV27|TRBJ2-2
CASRGQSYTGELFF
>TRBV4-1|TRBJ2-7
CASSQGTSGSLMVYEQYF
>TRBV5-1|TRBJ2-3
CASADGTSGTDTQYF
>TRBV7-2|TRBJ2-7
CASSLIGTSGDEQYF
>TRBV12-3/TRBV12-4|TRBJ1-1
CASRIGVTEAFF
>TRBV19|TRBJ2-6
CASSIVGTGGSGANVLTF
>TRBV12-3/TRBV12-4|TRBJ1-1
CASSLKPNTEAFF
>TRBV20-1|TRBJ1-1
CSAAQGSEAFF
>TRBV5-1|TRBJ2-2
CASSPTRGAGALANTGELFF
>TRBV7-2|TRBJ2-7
CASSLMATSAPSSYEQYF
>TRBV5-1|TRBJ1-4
CASSNGRPNEKLFF
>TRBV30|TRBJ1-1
CAWSVWRGMNTEAFF
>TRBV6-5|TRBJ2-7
CASSSRAEAYEQYF
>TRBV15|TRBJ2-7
CATSRVGGRASEQYF
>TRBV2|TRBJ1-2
CASSVMRDRRTTGNGYTF
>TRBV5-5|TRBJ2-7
CASSLRQFAYEQYF
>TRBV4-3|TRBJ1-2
CASSQDSGAYGYTF
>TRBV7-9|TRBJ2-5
CASSLLLGNQETQYF
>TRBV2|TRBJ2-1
CASRGTGGIEQFF
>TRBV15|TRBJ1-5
CATSREAVQPQHF
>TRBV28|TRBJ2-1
CASSQWTSGKRLYNEQFF
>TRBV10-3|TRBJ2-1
CAISSVQADNEQFF
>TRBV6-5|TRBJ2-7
CASSLKDTYEQYF
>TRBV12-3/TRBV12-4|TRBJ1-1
CASSWIGGTEAFF
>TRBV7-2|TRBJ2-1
CASSLSGVLINEQFF
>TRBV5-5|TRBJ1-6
CASSLTSSYNSPLHF
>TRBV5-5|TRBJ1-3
CASSGLRAGNTIYF
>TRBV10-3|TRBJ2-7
CAISYGTDPTYEQYF
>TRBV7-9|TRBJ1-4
CASSRDSSLFF
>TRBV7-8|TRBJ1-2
CASSLPGLYGYTF
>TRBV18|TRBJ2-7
CASSPSQGGYEQYF
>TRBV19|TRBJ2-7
CASSAFTYEQYF
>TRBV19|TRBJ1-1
CASSLEDGRGLSAFF
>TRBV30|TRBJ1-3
CAWSPPLGAGGNTIYF
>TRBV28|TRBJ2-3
CASSLPPPALRDTQYF
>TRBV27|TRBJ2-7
CASRPGSYYEQYF
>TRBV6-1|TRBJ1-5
CASSEGQGINQPQHF
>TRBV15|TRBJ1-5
CATSLSRNLYNQPQHF
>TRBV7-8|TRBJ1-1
CASSFVKGGTEAFF
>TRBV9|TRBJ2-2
CASSDPQISGTGDTGELFF
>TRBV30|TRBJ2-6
CAWSDLTASPSSGANVLTF
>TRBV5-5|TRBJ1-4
CASSRIGTYNEKLFF
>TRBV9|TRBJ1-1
CASSGTGAMNTEAFF
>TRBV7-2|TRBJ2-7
CASSSLSAGFSYEQYF
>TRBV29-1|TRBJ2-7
CSVQIPGQMIYEQYF
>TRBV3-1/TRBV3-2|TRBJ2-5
CASSQSLGGETQYF
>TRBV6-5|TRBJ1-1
CASRLTVGNTEAFF
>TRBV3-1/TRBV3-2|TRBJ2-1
CASSASGGGNEQFF
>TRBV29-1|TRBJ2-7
CSVAWQNSLSGQYF
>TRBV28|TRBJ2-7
CASSAPPGQGYYEQYF
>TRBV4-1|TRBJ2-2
CASSQEGLPLPTGELFF
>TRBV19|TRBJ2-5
CASSIVDDKETQYF
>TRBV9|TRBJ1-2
CASSVAGENYGYTF